This T cell receptor (beta chain) was observed in a study of persistence of HIV-infected CD4 T cells. Cells were stimulated with overlapping HIV-1 Gag 15-mer peptides. CD40L/CD69 double-negative CD45RO-high memory CD4+ T cells were collected. For around 19 hours, CD8-depleted PBMCs received anti-CD28/CD49d costimulation, a CD40-blocking antibody and enfuvirtide. Sequencing used immunoSEQ version 4 in survey mode. The method was immunoSEQ multiplex PCR; TCRdb's version includes in-frame clones alone and lacks a portion of them. The sample contains around 35,000 clones, 75% to 90% of which appear only once. With respect to this clone: The antigen is unknown.

The receptor was derived from an adult with HIV. The donor label of this sample is uncertain. The sequences come from cultured CD4+ T cells from PBMCs, collected from a patient who received antiretroviral therapy.

The CDR3 sequence is CASSVRGTVNEKLFF. The CDR3 nucleotides read TGTGCCAGCTCCGTCAGAGGGACAGTTAATGAAAAACTGTTTTTT. The rearrangement joins TRBV3-1 (or the pseudogene TRBV3-2) to TRBJ1-4, with 7 nucleotides matching TRBD1. V gave up 8 bases and J gave up 4 bases; unmatched junction bases: 10. This CDR3 contains 15 residues. Germline values: CDR1 LGHDT, CDR2 YNNKEL (reference sequence).